These T cell receptor beta chains were read from a single sample in a study of T cell responses to AZD1222 COVID-19 vaccine. Method: immunoSEQ multiplex PCR; TCRdb's copy keeps in-frame clones and lacks some. This repertoire shows 150,000 or so clones, about 93% found once; its top ten account for 2.5% to 3%. Sequenced here: peripheral blood, sampled on day 0 of MenACWY control vaccination. The receptors were gathered from an adult in good health. Both conserved end residues are trimmed from each CDR3.

V gene	J gene	CDR3 protein
TRBV19	TRBJ1-2	ASSIDLLLKYGYT
TRBV5-1	TRBJ1-1	ASSGDGQNTEAF
TRBV19	TRBJ1-1	ASSDTGGAKTEAF
TRBV4-1	TRBJ1-5	ASSPGFRNQPQH
TRBV4-2	TRBJ1-5	AVGEYNQPQH
TRBV6-2/TRBV6-3	TRBJ2-2	ASSYSSPGELF
TRBV20-1	TRBJ1-5	SASSDRSNQPQH
TRBV7-2	TRBJ1-4	ASSLPSRGGGATSEKLF
TRBV11-2	TRBJ2-1	ASSSGAGTMYNEQF
TRBV24-1	TRBJ2-1	ATSRGLPPNEQF
TRBV7-3	TRBJ2-2	ASSLNYRQAITGELF
TRBV12-3/TRBV12-4	TRBJ2-7	ASSSVSYEQY
TRBV4-2	TRBJ1-5	ASSRTLEREPQH
TRBV5-1	TRBJ1-1	ASSLLQGAITEAF